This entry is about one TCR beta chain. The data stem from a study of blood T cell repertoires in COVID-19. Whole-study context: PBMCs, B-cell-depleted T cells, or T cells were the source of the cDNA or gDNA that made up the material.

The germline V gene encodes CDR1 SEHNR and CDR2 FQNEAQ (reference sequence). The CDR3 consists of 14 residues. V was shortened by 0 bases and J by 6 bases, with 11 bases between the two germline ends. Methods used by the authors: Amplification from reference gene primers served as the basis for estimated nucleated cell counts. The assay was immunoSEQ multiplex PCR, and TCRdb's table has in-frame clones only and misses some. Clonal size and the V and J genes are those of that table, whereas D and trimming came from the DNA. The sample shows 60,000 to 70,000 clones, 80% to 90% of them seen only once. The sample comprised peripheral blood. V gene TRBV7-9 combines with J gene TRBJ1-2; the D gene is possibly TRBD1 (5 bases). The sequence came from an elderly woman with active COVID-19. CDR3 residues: CASSLARSGDGYTF. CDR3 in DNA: TGTGCCAGCAGCTTAGCCAGGTCGGGGGATGGCTACACCTTC.